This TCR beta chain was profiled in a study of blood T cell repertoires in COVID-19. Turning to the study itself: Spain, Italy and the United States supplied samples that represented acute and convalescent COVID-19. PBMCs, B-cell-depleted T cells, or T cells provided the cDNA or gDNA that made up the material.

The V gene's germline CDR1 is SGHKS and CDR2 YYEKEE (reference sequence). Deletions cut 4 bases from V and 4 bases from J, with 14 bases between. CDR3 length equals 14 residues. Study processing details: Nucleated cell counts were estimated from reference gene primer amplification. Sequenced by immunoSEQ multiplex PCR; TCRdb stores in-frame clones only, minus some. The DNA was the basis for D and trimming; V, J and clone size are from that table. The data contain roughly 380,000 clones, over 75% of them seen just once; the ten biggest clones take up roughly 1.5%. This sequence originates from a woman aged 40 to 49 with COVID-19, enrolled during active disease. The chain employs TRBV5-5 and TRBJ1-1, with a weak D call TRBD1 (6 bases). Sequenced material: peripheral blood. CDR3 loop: CASSRVRGTTEAFF. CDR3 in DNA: TGTGCCAGCAGCCGCGTGAGGGGGACCACTGAAGCTTTCTTT.